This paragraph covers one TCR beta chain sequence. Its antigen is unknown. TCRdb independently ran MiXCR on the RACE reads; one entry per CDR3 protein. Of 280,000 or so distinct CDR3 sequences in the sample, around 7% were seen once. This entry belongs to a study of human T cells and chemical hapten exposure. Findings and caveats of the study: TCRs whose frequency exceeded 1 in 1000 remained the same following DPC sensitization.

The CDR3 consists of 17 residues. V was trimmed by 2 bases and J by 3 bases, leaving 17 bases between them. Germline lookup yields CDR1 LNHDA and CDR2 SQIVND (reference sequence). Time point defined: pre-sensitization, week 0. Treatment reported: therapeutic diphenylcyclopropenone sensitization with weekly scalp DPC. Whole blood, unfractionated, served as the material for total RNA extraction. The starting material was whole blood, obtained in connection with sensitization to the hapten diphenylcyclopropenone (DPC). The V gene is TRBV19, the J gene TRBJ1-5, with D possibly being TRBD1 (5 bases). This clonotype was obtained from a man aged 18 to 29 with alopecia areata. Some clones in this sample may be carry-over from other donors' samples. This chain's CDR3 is CASSIIDSLFDNQPQHF. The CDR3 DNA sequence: TGTGCCAGTAGTATAATCGACAGCTTGTTCGACAATCAGCCCCAGCATTTT.